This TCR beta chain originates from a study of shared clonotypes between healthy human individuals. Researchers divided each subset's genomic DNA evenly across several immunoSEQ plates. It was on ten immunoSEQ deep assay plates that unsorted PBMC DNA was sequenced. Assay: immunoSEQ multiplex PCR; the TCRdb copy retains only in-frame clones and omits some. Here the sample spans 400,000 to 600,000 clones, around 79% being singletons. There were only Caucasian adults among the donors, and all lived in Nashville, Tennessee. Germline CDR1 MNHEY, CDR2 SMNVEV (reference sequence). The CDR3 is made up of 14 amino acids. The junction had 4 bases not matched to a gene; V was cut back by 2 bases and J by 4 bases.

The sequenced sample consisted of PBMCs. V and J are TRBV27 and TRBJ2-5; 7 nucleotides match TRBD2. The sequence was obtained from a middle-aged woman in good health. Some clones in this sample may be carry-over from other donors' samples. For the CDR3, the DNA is TGTGCCAGCAGTTTAGAGGGAGGGGCAGAGACCCAGTACTTC. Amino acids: CASSLEGGAETQYF.